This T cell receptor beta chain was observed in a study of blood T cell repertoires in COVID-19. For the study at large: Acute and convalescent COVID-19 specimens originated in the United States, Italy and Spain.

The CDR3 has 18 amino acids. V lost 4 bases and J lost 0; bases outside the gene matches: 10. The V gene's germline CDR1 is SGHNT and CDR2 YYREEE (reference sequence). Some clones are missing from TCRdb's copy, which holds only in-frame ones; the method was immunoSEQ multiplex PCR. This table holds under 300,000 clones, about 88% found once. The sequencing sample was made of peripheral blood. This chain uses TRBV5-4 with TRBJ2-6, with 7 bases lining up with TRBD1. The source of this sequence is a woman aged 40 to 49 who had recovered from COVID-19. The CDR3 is CASSRTGQFLSGANVLTF. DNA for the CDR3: TGTGCCAGCAGCAGGACGGGACAGTTTCTCTCTGGGGCCAACGTCCTGACTTTC. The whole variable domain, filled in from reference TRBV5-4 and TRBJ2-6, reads ETGVTQSPTHLIKTRGQQVTLRCSSQSGHNTVSWYQQALGQGPQFIFQYYREEENGRGNFPPRFSGLQFPNYSSELNVNALELDDSALYLCASSRTGQFLSGANVLTFGAGSRLTVL.